This T cell receptor beta chain comes out of a study of molecular identifiers for immune sequencing clone quantification. This clonotype was observed many times. Its antigen remains unknown. The CDR3 contains 14 residues. Germline V gives CDR1 LNHDA, CDR2 SQIVND (reference sequence). Trimming removed 2 bases from V and 4 bases from J; junction bases left unmatched: 3. The sorting of naive CD8 T cells used the CD8+CD4-CCR7+CD45RA+ phenotype. Findings and limits, study-wide: Sizes of highly expanded clones could be underestimated through identical TCRs sharing a barcode.

The use of previously described methods and listed TCR primers produced the bulk TCR libraries. A single record per CDR3 protein comes from TCRdb applying MiXCR to the PCR reads. The table shows 600,000 to 650,000 distinct CDR3 sequences, with nearly 20% occurring only once. The chain links TRBV19 to TRBJ2-7; 9 bases align to TRBD2. Specimen: naive CD8+ T cells from blood, with Jurkat cell RNA spiked in. Subset defined: FACS-sorted CD8+CD4-CCR7+CD45RA+ naive T cells. This receptor was taken from a human donor in good health. Some libraries in this study had Jurkat cell RNA spiked in. CDR3 in DNA: TGTGCCAGTAGTATAAGTAGCGGGAGTTACGAGCAGTACTTC. Residues: CASSISSGSYEQYF.